The rows below give T cell receptor beta chains drawn from one sample of a study of a mutant IDH1 vaccine in newly diagnosed glioma. The assay was immunoSEQ multiplex PCR, and TCRdb's table has in-frame clones only and misses some. Altogether roughly 62,000 clones are present, 70% to 90% being singletons, with the ten largest covering approximately 1.9%. Antigen specificity for these receptors is unknown. The specimen comprised PBMCs, sampled from a glioma patient whose treatment included an IDH1 peptide vaccine. The source is a man aged 40-50 years with glioma. CDR3s leave out the opening cysteine and the closing phenylalanine or tryptophan. The order of the fields is V gene, J gene, CDR3 protein.

v_gene: TRBV5-1
j_gene: TRBJ2-1
CDR3aa: ASSLLGGSNEQF

v_gene: TRBV29-1
j_gene: TRBJ2-3
CDR3aa: SMGTGRTDTQY

v_gene: TRBV5-4
j_gene: TRBJ1-1
CDR3aa: ASSLGQGKLHTEAF

v_gene: TRBV11-3
j_gene: TRBJ2-7
CDR3aa: ASSSDSGSSYEQY

v_gene: TRBV5-1
j_gene: TRBJ2-1
CDR3aa: ASNRIGGDYNEQF

v_gene: TRBV5-1
j_gene: TRBJ1-1
CDR3aa: ASSLGQVGRTEAF

v_gene: TRBV28
j_gene: TRBJ2-5
CDR3aa: ASSSGQGTGETQY

v_gene: TRBV5-1
j_gene: TRBJ1-3
CDR3aa: ASSLDGTGTGNTIY

v_gene: TRBV4-2
j_gene: TRBJ2-1
CDR3aa: ASSQDLAGPYNEQF

v_gene: TRBV28
j_gene: TRBJ2-7
CDR3aa: ASRTTGYSYEQY

v_gene: TRBV11-2
j_gene: TRBJ1-2
CDR3aa: ASSFGGGYGYT

v_gene: TRBV6-5
j_gene: TRBJ2-1
CDR3aa: ASSPKTGRGNEQF

v_gene: TRBV23-1
j_gene: TRBJ1-2
CDR3aa: ASSQSGPFYGYT

v_gene: TRBV18
j_gene: TRBJ1-5
CDR3aa: ASSPTGYDQPQH

v_gene: TRBV5-6
j_gene: TRBJ1-3
CDR3aa: ASTFTNSGNTIY